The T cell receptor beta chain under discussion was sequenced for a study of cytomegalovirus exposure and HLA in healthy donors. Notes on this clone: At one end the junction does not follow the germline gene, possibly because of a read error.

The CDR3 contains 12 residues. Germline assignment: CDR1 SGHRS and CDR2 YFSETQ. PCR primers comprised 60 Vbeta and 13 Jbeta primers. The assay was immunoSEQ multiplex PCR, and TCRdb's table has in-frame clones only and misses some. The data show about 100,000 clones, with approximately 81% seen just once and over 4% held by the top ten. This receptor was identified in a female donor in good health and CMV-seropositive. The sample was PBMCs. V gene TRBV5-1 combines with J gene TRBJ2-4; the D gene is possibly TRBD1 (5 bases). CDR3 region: CASSLGQNSQYF. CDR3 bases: TGTGCCAGCAGCTTGGGGCAAAACAGTCAGTACTTC.